The entry below describes one T cell receptor (beta chain). The data are from a study of blood T cell repertoires in COVID-19. Trimming shortened V by 4 bases and J by 0 bases, and 10 bases separated the two germline ends. The CDR3 runs to 15 residues. Germline values: CDR1 KGHSH, CDR2 LQKENI. Libraries were prepared by immunoSEQ multiplex PCR; TCRdb keeps only in-frame clonotypes and omits some of them. The data hold approximately 72,000 clones, with around 92% observed a single time. The TCR sequence derives from a man aged 60 to 75 with acute or convalescent COVID-19. The rearrangement links TRBV18 to TRBJ1-3; D unclear. Sequencing used peripheral blood. The CDR3 nucleotides read TGTGCCAGCTCACTTGTCCAGGCCTCTGGAAACACCATATATTTT. This translates into CASSLVQASGNTIYF.